This entry describes one T cell receptor beta chain. The V segment lost 2 bases and the J segment 7 bases; nucleotides outside the gene matches: 8. Per germline, CDR1 GTSNPN and CDR2 SVGIG (reference sequence). The CDR3 is 15 residues long. This record belongs to a study of CD8 T cells in Susac syndrome. Reverse transcription of 0.5 to 1 ug RNA was performed with random hexamers. immunoSEQ multiplex PCR amplified TCR beta CDR3 across 54 Vbeta, 13 Jbeta. One entry per CDR3 protein results from TCRdb running MiXCR on the immunoSEQ multiplex PCR reads. Seen here are about 210,000 distinct CDR3 sequences, 94% observed once, and the top ten hold 0.15% to 0.2%.

The rearrangement links TRBV30 to TRBJ1-6, with 7 positions matching TRBD1. The sequence came from a human donor with Susac syndrome. The specimen was CD4+ T cells from PBMCs. The CDR3 here is CAWSQQGMQNSPLHF. The CDR3 coding sequence is TGTGCCTGGAGTCAACAGGGGATGCAAAATTCACCCCTCCACTTT.